The entry that follows covers one T cell receptor (beta chain) sequence. Its recognized antigen is unknown. No much larger clonotype is one base removed from it; base qualities were not supplied. There are 14 amino acids in the CDR3, from cysteine to phenylalanine inclusive. Solely the CDR3 DNA is kept, with 42 bases framed from the first base. CDR1 and CDR2, per the germline V gene, are SGHTA and FQGNSA. V was cut back by 1 base and J by 2 bases, leaving a gap of 8 bases between them. Genomic DNA was isolated and then used for the TCRbeta deep sequencing. TCRbeta CDR3 sequencing and initial data processing were performed with the immunoSEQ assay as a commercial service. The paper's data handling went like this. Reads were demultiplexed, adapter and primer sequences were trimmed, similar clones were merged through frequency-ratio clustering, and V, D, J genes were annotated using IMGT. TCRdb limited this immuneACCESS table to in-frame rearrangements with V and J called. A share of clones is missing; checked studies link under half to unresolved V genes, and the rest is unexplained. V and J calls plus clone size are reproduced from that table; the DNA served to infer D and trimming. The sample has 13,000 or so clones on record, over 65% of them singletons. Clones ranked in the top ten supply about 30% of the sample.

The entry originates in a study of somatic mutations in T cells in chronic GVHD (dated by TCRdb to the early 2020s). Sorting staining used anti-CD3, anti-CD4, anti-CD8 and a Vbeta20 antibody from the IOTest Beta Mark kit on a FACSAria III, with purity above 97%. Mononuclear cells were isolated by Ficoll-Paque PLUS density gradient centrifugation from peripheral blood that had been collected in sodium heparin tubes. CD4+ Vbeta20+, CD4+ Vbeta20-, and CD8+ T cell fractions were FACS-sorted before TCRbeta deep sequencing. This receptor was taken from a male patient in his fifties with chronic graft-versus-host disease. Following transplantation, part of the T cell population may be supplied by the graft donor rather than the patient. What was sequenced was Vbeta20-negative CD4+ T cells from blood. Read against the paper, the sample's cell subset or site label means: CD4+ T cells sorted as TCR Vbeta20 negative by flow cytometry. The sequence is built from TRBV7-2 and TRBJ1-2, with a weak D call of TRBD1 (6 bases match). In nucleotides, the sequence is TGTGCCAGCAGCTTAGTGCAGGGGAACTATGGCTACACCTTC. Translated, this is CASSLVQGNYGYTF.